Here is one T cell receptor (beta chain) with its context. Its antigen is not identified. Other DNA sequences in the sample encode the same CDR3. The sample belongs to a study of cytomegalovirus exposure and HLA in healthy donors. Study in general: About 82 million unique TCRs from HLA-typed donors were held in an early release of data.

13 Jbeta primers and 60 Vbeta primers were used for the PCR. Per the original data handling: Approximately 11 million of 80 million or so unique TCR beta chains were shared, per a later count. Data came from immunoSEQ multiplex PCR; TCRdb stores just in-frame clones and leaves some out. Clone size and V and J calls were adopted from that table, with D and trimming inferred from the DNA. The sample has about 150,000 clones; around 70% are singletons. The study's findings and limits: Certain sequence variants were highly shared and formed a cluster, and this cluster was likely a sequencing artifact.

The CDR3 is 14 residues long. Trimming at V came to 5 bases and at J to 4 bases, leaving 5 bases not matched to a gene. Per the germline V gene, CDR1 is MDHEN and CDR2 is SYDVKM. What was sequenced was PBMCs. The chain joins TRBV28 to TRBJ1-2; TRBD1 agrees at 9 bases. The source of this sequence is a woman aged 55-69 years in good health and CMV-seropositive. The CDR3 DNA sequence: TGTGCCAGCAGTCCGGGACAGGGTAGCTATGGCTACACCTTC. It codes for CASSPGQGSYGYTF.